This record looks at one TCR beta chain sequence and its context. Its cognate antigen has yet to be identified. No base qualities exist here, and no much larger clone lies one base off it. The method behind the library was the immunoSEQ multiplex PCR assay. To provide template for TCR sequencing, every sample had RNA extracted and reverse transcribed into cDNA. First-strand cDNA was synthesized using SuperScript III with a 2:1 mix of oligo-dT and random hexamers. A synthetic immune receptor repertoire was used to gauge amplification bias, and whatever bias remained was removed computationally. The published analysis was carried out like this. Raw reads were preprocessed for error removal, and CDR3 was defined according to IMGT conventions as running from the conserved cysteine to phenylalanine. To get clonality, Shannon entropy was normalized by log2 of the number of productive unique TCRs and the result was subtracted from 1. Whether each scalp clone was CD4 or CD8 was inferred by checking scalp TCRbeta sequences against the CD4 and CD8 repertoires from sorted blood. The table was pulled from immuneACCESS by TCRdb, which kept in-frame rearrangements only. Such tables lose some clones; where checked, under half of the loss comes from unresolved V genes, and the rest has no known cause. That table gives V, J and clone size, and the DNA gave D and trimming. This sample lists about 40,000 clones; around nine tenths were detected once. Clones ranked in the top ten supply 18% of the sample.

Read against the paper, the sample's time point label means: around 26 weeks on oral tofacitinib. Per the publication, the treatment or condition label means: oral pan-JAK inhibitor, 5-10 mg twice daily. From alopecia areata patients, peripheral blood was collected along with lesional scalp punch biopsies. PBMCs were isolated by density centrifugation and stained for CD3, CD4 and CD8, and CD4+ and CD8+ T cells were sorted on a FACSAria. These data belong to a study of CD8+ T cells in alopecia areata (dated by TCRdb to between 2017 and 2018). General notes on the study: Treated patients were enrolled in an open-label pilot trial of oral tofacitinib at 5 to 10 mg twice daily for moderate-to-severe alopecia areata. Scalp clonality was compared across normal scalp (n=4), patchy alopecia areata scalp (n=8), and alopecia totalis/universalis scalp (n=8). Tofacitinib was given for 6 to 18 months, followed by 6 months of follow-up off drug to assess delayed response and recurrence. Tofacitinib-treated patients had biopsies at baseline and at 4 and 24 weeks of treatment, with a later scalp biopsy in several patients. Disease severity in treated patients was measured with the SALT score, which quantifies the percentage of affected scalp surface area. In humans, TCRbeta sequencing was performed on scalp tissue and on sorted CD4+ and CD8+ peripheral blood T cells from healthy controls and from patients with patchy or totalis/universalis alopecia areata. RNA was extracted with the PAXgene miRNA kit for fixed scalp, the miRNeasy kit for PBMCs, and the RNeasy kit for mouse skin. TCRbeta CDR3 regions were amplified by immunoSEQ multiplex PCR with 35 Vbeta forward and 13 Jbeta reverse primers. In both human patients and the C3H/HeJ mouse model, the study applied high-throughput TCRbeta sequencing to look at T cell clonal expansion in alopecia areata. The study at large found these results: TCR sequences shared between patients were less clear than in mice, possibly partly because of HLA diversity in the patient population. Unlike mouse skin, where gammadelta T cells dominate, normal human skin contains resident alphabeta T cells that get sequenced too, which complicates analysis of the scalp TCR repertoire. Many expanded lesional clones persisted in scalp and blood during tofacitinib treatment, which may partly explain relapse after stopping treatment. Because the treated cohort was small and had only one nonresponder, larger studies are needed to examine links between baseline CD8+ expansion and response. Tofacitinib significantly decreased scalp clonality and the number of expanded CD8+ clones among the top 100 scalp clones. Compared with normal scalp, lesional scalp had higher clonality and more expanded CD8+ clones, particularly in alopecia totalis/universalis, a pattern that suggests antigenic drive.

The trim is 2 bases for V and 0 bases for J, with a gap of 10 bases between the germline ends. The CDR3 sequence holds 16 residues, the cysteine and phenylalanine included. The retained sequence is limited to the CDR3, 48 bases, with the frame set at the first base. The germline V gene gives CDR1 as LGHNA and CDR2 as YSLEER. This receptor was taken from a human donor with alopecia areata. Sequences were derived from CD8+ T cells sorted from blood, sampled at week 24, from a patient treated with tofacitinib. The chain is assembled from TRBV4-3 and TRBJ1-4; perhaps TRBD1 is the D gene, with 5 bases matching. The CDR3 amino acid sequence is: CASSQHQGATNEKLFF. Read as DNA, the sequence is TGCGCCAGCAGCCAACACCAGGGTGCAACTAATGAAAAACTGTTTTTT.